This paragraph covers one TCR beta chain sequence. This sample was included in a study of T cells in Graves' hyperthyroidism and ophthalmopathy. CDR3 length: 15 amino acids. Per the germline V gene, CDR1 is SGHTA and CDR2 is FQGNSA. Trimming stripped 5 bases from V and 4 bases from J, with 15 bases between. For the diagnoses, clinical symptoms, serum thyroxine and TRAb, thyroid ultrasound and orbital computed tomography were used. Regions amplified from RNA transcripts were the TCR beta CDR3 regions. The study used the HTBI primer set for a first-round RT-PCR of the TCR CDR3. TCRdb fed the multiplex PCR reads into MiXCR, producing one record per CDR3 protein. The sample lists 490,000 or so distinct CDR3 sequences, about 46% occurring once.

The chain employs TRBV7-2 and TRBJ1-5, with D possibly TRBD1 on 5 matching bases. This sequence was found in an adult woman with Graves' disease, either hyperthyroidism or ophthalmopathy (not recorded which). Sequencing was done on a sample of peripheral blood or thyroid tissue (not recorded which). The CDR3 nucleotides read TGTGCCAGCAGCCGCGGGGGGTGGAGGAATCAGCCCCAGCATTTT. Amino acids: CASSRGGWRNQPQHF. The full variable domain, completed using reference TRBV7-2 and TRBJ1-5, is GAGVSQSPSNKVTEKGKDVELRCDPISGHTALYWYRQSLGQGLEFLIYFQGNSAPDKSGLPSDRFSAERTGGSVSTLTIQRTQQEDSAVYLCASSRGGWRNQPQHFGDGTRLSIL.